A selection of T cell receptor beta chains follows, all from one sample in a study of blood T cell repertoires in COVID-19. Repertoires were generated with immunoSEQ multiplex PCR, while TCRdb's copy carries only in-frame clones and drops some. The sample lists around 250,000 clones; around 90% were seen once. Sequencing used PBMCs or T cells enriched from blood (not recorded which). The receptors shown here come from a woman aged 40 to 50 who had been exposed to COVID-19. Each CDR3 is given with its conserved first and last residue. The order of the fields is J gene, D gene, V gene, clone size, CDR3 DNA, CDR3 protein. The D gene is left open where the match is weak. Clone size is stated in some rows and not others, as once, few, many or a class when expanded.

>TRBJ2-7|NA|TRBV7-2|NA
TGTGCCAGCAGCACCAGACAGGCCTTGGCTTACGAGCAGTACTTC
CASSTRQALAYEQYF
>TRBJ1-1|TRBD1|TRBV7-9|NA
TGTGCCAGCAGCTTATCCCAGGGGGTGAACACTGAAGCTTTCTTT
CASSLSQGVNTEAFF
>TRBJ1-4|TRBD1|TRBV10-3|once
TGTGCCATCACCCCGGACAGGGATGAAAAACTGTTTTTT
CAITPDRDEKLFF
>TRBJ1-4|NA|TRBV19|few
TGTGCCAGTAGTATGGAGGCGGTCCGGGAAAAACTGTTTTTT
CASSMEAVREKLFF
>TRBJ1-2|NA|TRBV4-1|NA
TGCGCCAGCAGCCAACCCGGCGTCCAGGCCTATGGCTACACCTTC
CASSQPGVQAYGYTF
>TRBJ1-2|NA|TRBV7-6|NA
TGTGCCAGCAGCTCCGGTAATTTCGGGTATGGCTACACCTTC
CASSSGNFGYGYTF
>TRBJ1-4|TRBD1|TRBV28|NA
TGTGCCAGCAGTAGGGACAGGGCCGATGAAAAACTGTTTTTT
CASSRDRADEKLFF
>TRBJ2-2|TRBD1|TRBV7-2|NA
TGTGCCAGCAGCTTAACGACAGGGGTTACCGGGGAGCTGTTTTTT
CASSLTTGVTGELFF
>TRBJ1-5|NA|TRBV7-2|NA
TGTGCCAGCAGCTTAAACCCGGCAGGGAATCAGCCCCAGCATTTT
CASSLNPAGNQPQHF
>TRBJ1-4|NA|TRBV28|NA
TGTGCCAGCAGTTTACCTATTGAGTACGATAATGAAAAACTGTTTTTT
CASSLPIEYDNEKLFF
>TRBJ2-7|NA|TRBV7-2|NA
TGTGCCAGCAGCTTAGCACAGGGTCGTTACGAGCAGTACTTC
CASSLAQGRYEQYF
>TRBJ1-1|TRBD1|TRBV6-5|NA
TGTGCCAGCAGTTCGGGACAGACTACGAACACTGAAGCTTTCTTT
CASSSGQTTNTEAFF
>TRBJ2-3|NA|TRBV7-9|NA
TGTGCCAGCAGCTTAGTGACACTAGCTGACACAGATACGCAGTATTTT
CASSLVTLADTDTQYF
>TRBJ2-1|TRBD2|TRBV24-1|once
TGTGCCACCAGTGATTTGCCCGCGGGGGGCACCAGCTCCTACAATGAGCAGTTCTTC
CATSDLPAGGTSSYNEQFF
>TRBJ1-1|NA|TRBV3-1/TRBV3-2|NA
TGTGCCAGCAGCCCGGGTTGGACTGAAGCTTTCTTT
CASSPGWTEAFF
>TRBJ2-7|NA|TRBV18|NA
TGTGCCAGCTCACCACCGTCGTGGCAGAGCGGCTCCTACGAGCAGTACTTC
CASSPPSWQSGSYEQYF
>TRBJ1-1|NA|TRBV5-1|NA
TGTGCCAGTACCGGGACATATAACACTGAAGCTTTCTTT
CASTGTYNTEAFF
>TRBJ2-7|NA|TRBV19|NA
TGTGCCAGTAGTAAGGACAGTTCATGGGGGAACTACGAGCAGTACTTC
CASSKDSSWGNYEQYF
>TRBJ2-1|TRBD2|TRBV7-6|NA
TGTGCCAGCAGCCCGGGACTAGCGGGGGGCCCCCATGAGCAGTTCTTC
CASSPGLAGGPHEQFF
>TRBJ2-3|NA|TRBV19|NA
TGTGCCAGTAGTATAGGACGGACTAGCACAGATACGCAGTATTTT
CASSIGRTSTDTQYF
>TRBJ2-7|TRBD1|TRBV18|NA
TGTGCCAGCTCACCTTCTGGACAGGGTTCCGTCGAGCAGTACTTC
CASSPSGQGSVEQYF
>TRBJ1-6|TRBD1|TRBV5-1|NA
TGCGCCAGCAGCTTAGTCGGACAGGGGGATTCACCCCTCCACTTT
CASSLVGQGDSPLHF
>TRBJ1-5|NA|TRBV6-1|few
TGTGCCAGCAGTGAAATTTCAGATCAGCCCCAGCATTTT
CASSEISDQPQHF
>TRBJ2-2|TRBD2|TRBV5-6|once
TGTGCCAGCAGCCCTGGACTAGCACTCACCGGGGAGCTGTTTTTT
CASSPGLALTGELFF
>TRBJ2-3|NA|TRBV6-5|few
TGTGCCAGCAGTTACTCTGGACAGACCACAGATACGCAGTATTTT
CASSYSGQTTDTQYF
>TRBJ2-2|NA|TRBV28|NA
TGTGCCAGCAGTTTCGGGTGGGTAACCCCTTCGAACACCGGGGAGCTGTTTTTT
CASSFGWVTPSNTGELFF
>TRBJ1-5|NA|TRBV3-1/TRBV3-2|NA
TGTGCCAGCAGCCCGACCCCTCACGGGGATAGCAATCAGCCCCAGCATTTT
CASSPTPHGDSNQPQHF